The 5 T cell receptor beta chains listed next were all sequenced from one sample in a study of monozygotic twins with inflammatory bowel disease. Each CDR3 protein gets one entry in TCRdb, which reprocessed the 5' RACE reads and gives no DNA. The sample data list tens of thousands of distinct CDR3 sequences. The material sequenced was blood. These receptors all stem from a human donor with ulcerative colitis or Crohn's disease, or a healthy co-twin of an affected twin (not recorded which).

The chain recombines TRBV6-1 with TRBJ1-2; TCRdb indicates TRBD1, and absent DNA this call remains unverified. The CDR3 totals 14 residues. Germline CDR1 and CDR2: MNHNS and SASEGT. CDR3 in amino acids: CASSEFRGDYGYTF.

The chain is built from TRBV20-1 and TRBJ2-1. In germline, CDR1 is DFQATT, CDR2 SNEGSKA (reference sequence). This CDR3 has 13 residues. The CDR3 loop reads CSAAQPTYNEQFF.

The CDR3 here is CASSYLGISYNEQFF. The chain has TRBV6-2 or TRBV6-3 and TRBJ2-1. CDR3 length equals 15 residues. Germline V gene lookup returns CDR1 MNHEY and CDR2 SVGEGT.

The V call is TRBV7-6, the J call TRBJ1-4; TCRdb's assignment of TRBD1 cannot be checked, as there is no DNA. Germline values: CDR1 SGHVS, CDR2 FNYEAQ. CDR3 size: 13 residues. CDR3 protein: CASSRQTNEKLFF. Supplemented by reference TRBV7-6 and TRBJ1-4, the full variable domain reads GAGVSQSPRYKVTKRGQDVALRCDPISGHVSLYWYRQALGQGPEFLTYFNYEAQQDKSGLPNDRFSAERPEGSISTLTIQRTEQRDSAMYRCASSRQTNEKLFFGSGTQLSVL.

The rearrangement links TRBV29-1 to TRBJ1-2; TCRdb designates TRBD1, a call that cannot be tested without DNA. The CDR3 consists of 13 residues. CDR1 is SQVTM, CDR2 ANQGSEA, per germline. This CDR3 is CSVAGTGGGGYTF.